Sequencing of this TCR beta chain was carried out in a study of cytomegalovirus exposure and HLA in healthy donors. Findings of the study overall: According to the study, around 160 TCR beta chains were cytomegalovirus-associated. Presence/absence results assume similar sequencing depth per donor, which may not hold. According to an earlier analysis, most TCR beta V segments yielded productive rearrangements about 90% or about 30% of the time.

This CDR3 has 13 residues. Germline CDR1 ENHRY, CDR2 SYGVKD. The V gene lost 5 bases and the J gene lost 2 bases, with 9 bases spanning the gap. Notes on this clone: Antigen specificity is unknown.

With 60 Vbeta and 13 Jbeta primers, the PCR was carried out. Clones were read by immunoSEQ multiplex PCR, and TCRdb kept only the in-frame ones, dropping some. The repertoire consists of 97,000 or so clones, with roughly 70% occurring once and the leading ten covering about 2.5%. The chain employs TRBV10-3 and TRBJ2-5, with D tentatively TRBD2 (5 bases). The source material was PBMCs. This TCR derives from a man between 45 and 60 years old in good health and CMV-seronegative. The CDR3 is CAISPPGQETQYF. The CDR3 DNA follows: TGTGCCATCAGTCCCCCGGGGCAAGAGACCCAGTACTTC.